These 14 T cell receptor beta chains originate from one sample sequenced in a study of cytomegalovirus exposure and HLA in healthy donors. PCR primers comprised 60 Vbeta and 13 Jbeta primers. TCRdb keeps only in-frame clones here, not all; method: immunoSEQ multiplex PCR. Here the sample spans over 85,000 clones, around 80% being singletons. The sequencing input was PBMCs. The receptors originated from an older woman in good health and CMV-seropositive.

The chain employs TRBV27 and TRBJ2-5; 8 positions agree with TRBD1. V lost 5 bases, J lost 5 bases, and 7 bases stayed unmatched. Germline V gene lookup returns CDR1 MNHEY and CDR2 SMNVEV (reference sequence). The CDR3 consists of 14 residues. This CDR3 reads CASSTRQGRETQYF. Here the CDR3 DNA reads TGTGCCAGCAGTACACGACAGGGGAGGGAGACCCAGTACTTC.

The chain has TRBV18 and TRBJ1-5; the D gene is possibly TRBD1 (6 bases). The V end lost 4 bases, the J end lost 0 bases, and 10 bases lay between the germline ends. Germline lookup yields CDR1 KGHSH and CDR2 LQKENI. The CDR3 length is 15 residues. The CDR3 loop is CASSRTVNSNQPQHF. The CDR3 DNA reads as TGTGCCAGCTCACGGACAGTAAATAGCAATCAGCCCCAGCATTTT.

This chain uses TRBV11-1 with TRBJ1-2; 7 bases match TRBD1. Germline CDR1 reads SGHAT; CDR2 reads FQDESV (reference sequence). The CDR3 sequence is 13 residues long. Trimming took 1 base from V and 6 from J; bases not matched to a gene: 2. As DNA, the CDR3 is TGTGCCAGCAGCTTAGGGACAGGTGATGGCTACACCTTC. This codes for CASSLGTGDGYTF.

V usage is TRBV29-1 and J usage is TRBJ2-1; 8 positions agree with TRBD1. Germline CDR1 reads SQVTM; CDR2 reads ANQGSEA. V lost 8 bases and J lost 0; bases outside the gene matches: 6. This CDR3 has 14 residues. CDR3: CSFETGDSYNEQFF. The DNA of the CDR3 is TGCAGCTTCGAGACAGGGGACTCCTACAATGAGCAGTTCTTC.

The CDR3 loop reads CASSQVLNENYEQYF. CDR3 nucleotide sequence: TGTGCCAGCAGCCAAGTATTGAACGAGAACTACGAGCAGTACTTC. The chain uses TRBV4-2 and TRBJ2-7; D is ambiguous. This CDR3 comprises 15 residues. From germline, CDR1 is LGHNA and CDR2 YNFKEQ. V shed 1 base and J shed 3 bases, with 13 bases lying between them.

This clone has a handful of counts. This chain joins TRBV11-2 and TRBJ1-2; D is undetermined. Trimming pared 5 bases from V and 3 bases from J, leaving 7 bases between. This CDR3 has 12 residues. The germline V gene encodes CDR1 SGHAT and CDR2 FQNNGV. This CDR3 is CASSADYYGYTF. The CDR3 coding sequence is TGTGCCAGCAGCGCGGACTACTATGGCTACACCTTC.

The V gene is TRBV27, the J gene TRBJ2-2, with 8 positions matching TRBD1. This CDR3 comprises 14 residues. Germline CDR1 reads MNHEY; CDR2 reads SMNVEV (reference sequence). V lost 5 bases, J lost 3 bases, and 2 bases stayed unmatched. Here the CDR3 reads CASSRGQDTGELFF. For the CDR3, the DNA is TGTGCCAGCAGTAGGGGACAGGACACCGGGGAGCTGTTTTTT.

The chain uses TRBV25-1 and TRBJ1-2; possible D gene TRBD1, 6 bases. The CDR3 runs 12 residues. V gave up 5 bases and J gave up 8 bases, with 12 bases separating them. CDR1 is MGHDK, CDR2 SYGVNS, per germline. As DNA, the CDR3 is TGTGCCAGCAGTCGGGGGGCCAGGGGCTACACCTTC. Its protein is CASSRGARGYTF.

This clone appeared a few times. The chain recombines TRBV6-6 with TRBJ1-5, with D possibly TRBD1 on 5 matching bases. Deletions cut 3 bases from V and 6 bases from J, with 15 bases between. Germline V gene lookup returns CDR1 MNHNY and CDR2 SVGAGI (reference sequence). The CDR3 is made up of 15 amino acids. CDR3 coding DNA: TGTGCCAGCAGTTATCAGACGGAAAGGGGTCAGCCCCAGCATTTT. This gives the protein CASSYQTERGQPQHF.

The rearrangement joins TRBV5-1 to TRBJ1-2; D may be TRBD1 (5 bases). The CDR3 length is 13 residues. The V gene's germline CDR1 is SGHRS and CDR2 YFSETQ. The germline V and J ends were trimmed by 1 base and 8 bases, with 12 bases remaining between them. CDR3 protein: CASSLSPGQGYTF. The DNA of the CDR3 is TGCGCCAGCAGCTTGTCTCCAGGGCAAGGCTACACCTTC.

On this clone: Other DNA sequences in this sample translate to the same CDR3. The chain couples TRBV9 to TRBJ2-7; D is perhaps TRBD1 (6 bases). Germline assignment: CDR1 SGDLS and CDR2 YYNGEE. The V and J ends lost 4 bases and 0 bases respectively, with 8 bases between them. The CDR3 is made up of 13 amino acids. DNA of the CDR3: TGTGCCAGCAGCCCAGGGGACTCCTACGAGCAGTACTTC. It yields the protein CASSPGDSYEQYF. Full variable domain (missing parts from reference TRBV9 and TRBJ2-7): DSGVTQTPKHLITATGQRVTLRCSPRSGDLSVYWYQQSLDQGLQFLIQYYNGEERAKGNILERFSAQQFPDLHSELNLSSLELGDSALYFCASSPGDSYEQYFGPGTRLTVT.

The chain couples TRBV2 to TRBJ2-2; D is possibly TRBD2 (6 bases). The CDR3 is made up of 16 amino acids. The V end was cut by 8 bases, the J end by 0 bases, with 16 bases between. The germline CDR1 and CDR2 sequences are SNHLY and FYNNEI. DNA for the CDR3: TGTGCCAGCGGGGGGTCACAATTGCCGAACACCGGGGAGCTGTTTTTT. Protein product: CASGGSQLPNTGELFF.

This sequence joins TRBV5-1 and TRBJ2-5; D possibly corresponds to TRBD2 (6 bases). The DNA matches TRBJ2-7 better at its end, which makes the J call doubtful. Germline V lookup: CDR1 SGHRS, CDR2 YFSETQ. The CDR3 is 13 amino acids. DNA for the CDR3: TGCGCCAGCAGCTTGGCGGGGACTGGCGAGCAGTACTTC. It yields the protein CASSLAGTGEQYF.

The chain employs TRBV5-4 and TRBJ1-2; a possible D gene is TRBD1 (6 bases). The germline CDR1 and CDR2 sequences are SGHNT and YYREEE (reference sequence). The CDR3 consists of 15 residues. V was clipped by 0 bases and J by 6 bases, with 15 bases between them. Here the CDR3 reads CASSLGTPRGHGYTF. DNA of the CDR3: TGTGCCAGCAGCTTGGGGACCCCGCGGGGGCATGGCTACACCTTC.